Sequencing of this TCR beta chain was carried out in a study of regulatory T cells in long-lasting Graves disease. The CDR3 is 13 amino acids. V lost 6 bases and J 0 bases, leaving 9 bases between the germline ends. The V gene's germline CDR1 is SQVTM and CDR2 ANQGSEA. TCR beta libraries were built with iRepertoire HTBI primers and Arm-PCR of CDR3 regions. As handled by the study authors: The samples yielded about 60 TRBV and approximately 15 TRBJ segments. TCRdb called the multiplex PCR reads again in MiXCR, with one record for every CDR3 protein. The V and J calls and clone size are TCRdb's, not the authors'. The sample lists some 410,000 distinct CDR3 sequences; 16% were seen once. Time point meaning: newly diagnosed GD, antithyroid drugs for less than 3 months. After RNA was extracted from PBMCs, the TCR library was made from it. Graves' disease was diagnosed by American Thyroid Association guidelines.

Another study also made use of these data, one on T cells in Graves' hyperthyroidism and ophthalmopathy.

The starting material was peripheral blood mononuclear cells (PBMCs), obtained at new diagnosis, from a patient treated with antithyroid drugs. The chain carries TRBV29-1 and TRBJ2-1; no reliable D call. This sequence originates from a woman between 25 and 40 years old with Graves disease. The CDR3 sequence: CSVQESSYNEQFF. Here the CDR3 DNA reads TGCAGCGTCCAGGAGAGCTCCTACAATGAGCAGTTCTTC.